The 4 T cell receptor beta chains reported below all come from one sample, sequenced in a study of blood T cell repertoires in COVID-19. TCRdb keeps only in-frame clones here, not all; method: immunoSEQ multiplex PCR. The sample shows 40,000 or so clones, 65% to 85% of them seen only once. The sequenced sample was peripheral blood. These receptors all stem from a man in his sixties in a cohort sampled during active COVID-19.

J is TRBJ2-6 and V is TRBV19, with a weak D call TRBD2 (6 bases). The CDR3 has 17 amino acids. Germline loops: CDR1 LNHDA, CDR2 SQIVND (reference sequence). V lost 5 bases and J lost 1, with 15 bases in between. The CDR3 is CASSSSRESSGANVLTF. CDR3 DNA sequence: TGTGCCAGTAGTTCGTCCCGGGAGTCTTCTGGGGCCAACGTCCTGACTTTC.

The V call is TRBV4-3, the J call TRBJ1-2, with 7 bases fitting TRBD1. Germline V gene lookup returns CDR1 LGHNA and CDR2 YSLEER. Germline trimming cut 4 bases from V and 4 bases from J; bases unmatched to any gene: 3. CDR3 length: 13 amino acids. CDR3 DNA sequence: TGCGCCAGCAGCCCCGACAGGGCCTATGGCTACACCTTC. It translates to CASSPDRAYGYTF.

The rearrangement joins TRBV2 to TRBJ1-5; D perhaps matches TRBD1 (6 bases). The V gene lost 9 bases and the J gene lost 3 bases, with 15 bases spanning the gap. This CDR3 has 14 residues. CDR1 is SNHLY, CDR2 FYNNEI, per germline. The CDR3 is CASEGGLINQPQHF. The DNA for the CDR3 is TGTGCCAGTGAGGGGGGGTTGATCAATCAGCCCCAGCATTTT. Full variable domain (missing parts from reference TRBV2 and TRBJ1-5): EPEVTQTPSHQVTQMGQEVILRCVPISNHLYFYWYRQILGQKVEFLVSFYNNEISEKSEIFDDQFSVERPDGSNFTLKIRSTKLEDSAMYFCASEGGLINQPQHFGDGTRLSIL.

The sample holds a few counts of this clone. The gene calls are TRBV20-1 and TRBJ2-2; D call uncertain. CDR3 length: 11 residues. The V end lost 3 bases, the J end lost 6 bases, and 5 bases lay between the germline ends. Germline V lookup: CDR1 DFQATT, CDR2 SNEGSKA (reference sequence). CDR3 in amino acids: CSARESGELFF. CDR3 nucleotide sequence: TGCAGTGCTAGGGAGTCCGGGGAGCTGTTTTTT.